The sequence of this T cell receptor (beta chain) was determined in a study of cytomegalovirus exposure and HLA in healthy donors. Whole-study results and caveats: There were some public TCRs occurring in many donors, but most TCR sequences were rare.

The CDR3 runs 18 residues. The germline V gene has CDR1 SGHTA and CDR2 FQGNSA. V lost 1 base and J lost 4, with 23 bases in between. It was with 60 Vbeta and 13 Jbeta primers that the PCR ran. Clones were read by immunoSEQ multiplex PCR, and TCRdb kept only the in-frame ones, dropping some. The table lists about 130,000 clones, nearly 80% of them singletons. As to this clone: Its antigen is currently unknown.

This chain links TRBV7-2 with TRBJ2-7, with D perhaps matching TRBD2 (5 bases). The sequence was collected from a man aged 25 to 45 in good health and CMV-seronegative. Sequencing was done on a sample of PBMCs. This chain's CDR3 is CASSLVVPLAGQLYEQYF. The DNA of the CDR3 is TGTGCCAGCAGCTTAGTGGTCCCTCTGGCGGGCCAACTTTACGAGCAGTACTTC. Full variable domain (outside the CDR3, taken from reference TRBV7-2 and TRBJ2-7): GAGVSQSPSNKVTEKGKDVELRCDPISGHTALYWYRQSLGQGLEFLIYFQGNSAPDKSGLPSDRFSAERTGGSVSTLTIQRTQQEDSAVYLCASSLVVPLAGQLYEQYFGPGTRLTVT.